This T cell receptor beta chain was sequenced for a study of blood T cell repertoires in COVID-19. Study-level background: From T cells, B-cell-depleted T cells, or PBMCs came the material, which was cDNA or gDNA.

Original data processing: Estimated nucleated cell counts came from reference gene primer amplification. The assay was immunoSEQ multiplex PCR, and TCRdb's table has in-frame clones only and misses some. V and J calls and clone size are given by that table; D and trimming were obtained from the DNA. This sample yields some 180,000 clones, of which around 83% are seen a single time; approximately 6.2% belongs to the top ten. Unmatched junction bases numbered 0, after V lost 4 bases and J lost 1 base. CDR1 and CDR2 (germline): LNHDA, SQIVND (reference sequence). The length of the CDR3 is 15 residues. The age range of participants was 18 to 89 years, with residence in approximately 25 US areas. Cohort assignment relied on participant-reported clinical history.

This clonotype was obtained from a man in his forties who had recovered from COVID-19. The sample consisted of PBMCs or T cells enriched from blood (not recorded which). V gene TRBV19 combines with J gene TRBJ2-1, with 11 nucleotides matching TRBD1. As DNA, the CDR3 is TGTGCCAGTAGTAGGGACAGGGGGTCCTACAATGAGCAGTTCTTC. It encodes CASSRDRGSYNEQFF.